Included here is one T cell receptor beta chain sequence, with context. As yet, its antigen is unknown. The data originate from a study of T-cell memory formation after mild COVID-19. Study results and caveats: The main location of contracting CD4+ clones was CM and EM, and that of contracting CD8+ clones was EMRA. From day 15 to 85, contracting clones were balanced between CD4 and CD8, whereas later expanders leaned toward CD4+. The authors left the SARS-CoV-2 specificity of second-wave clones peaking on day 37 unconfirmed.

MiXCR, run by TCRdb on the 5' RACE reads, gives a single entry per CDR3 protein. The sample includes 550,000 to 600,000 distinct CDR3 sequences, roughly 17% of them seen just once. The length of the CDR3 is 16 residues. The germline gives CDR1 SGHTS, CDR2 YDEGEE. Unmatched junction bases numbered 9, after V lost 3 bases and J lost 6 bases. This clonotype was sampled from an adult woman who had mild COVID-19 (a few samples of this study predate the infection). Cell type and time point are not known. The chain recombines TRBV5-8 with TRBJ2-3, with 11 bases lining up with TRBD2. Sequencing was done on a sample of PBMCs or a T cell subset sorted from them (not recorded which). CDR3 in amino acids: CASSSGTSGSLDTQYF. CDR3 DNA sequence: TGTGCCAGCAGCTCCGGAACTAGCGGGAGTTTGGATACGCAGTATTTT.